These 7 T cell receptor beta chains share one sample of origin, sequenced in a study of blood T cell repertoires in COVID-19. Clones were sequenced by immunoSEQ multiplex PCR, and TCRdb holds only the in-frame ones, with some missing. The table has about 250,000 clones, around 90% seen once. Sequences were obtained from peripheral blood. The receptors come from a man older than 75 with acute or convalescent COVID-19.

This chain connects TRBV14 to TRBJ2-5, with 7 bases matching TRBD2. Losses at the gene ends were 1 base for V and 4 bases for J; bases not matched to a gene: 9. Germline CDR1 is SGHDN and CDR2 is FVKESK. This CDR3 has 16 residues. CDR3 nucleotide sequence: TGTGCCAGCAGCCAAGGGTGGCTAGCGGATGGAGAGACCCAGTACTTC. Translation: CASSQGWLADGETQYF.

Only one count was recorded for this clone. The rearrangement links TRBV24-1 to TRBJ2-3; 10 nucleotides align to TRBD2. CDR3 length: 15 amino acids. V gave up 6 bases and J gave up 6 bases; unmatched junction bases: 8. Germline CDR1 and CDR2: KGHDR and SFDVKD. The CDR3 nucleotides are TGTGCCACCAGTAGCCTAGCGGGAGCATGGGATACGCAGTATTTT. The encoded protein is CATSSLAGAWDTQYF.

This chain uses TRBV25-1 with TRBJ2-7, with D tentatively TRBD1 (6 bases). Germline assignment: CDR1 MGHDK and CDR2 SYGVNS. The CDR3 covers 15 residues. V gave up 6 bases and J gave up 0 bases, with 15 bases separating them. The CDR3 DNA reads TGTGCCAGCAGCCACAGGGTGGGGAGCTCCTACGAGCAGTACTTC. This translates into CASSHRVGSSYEQYF.

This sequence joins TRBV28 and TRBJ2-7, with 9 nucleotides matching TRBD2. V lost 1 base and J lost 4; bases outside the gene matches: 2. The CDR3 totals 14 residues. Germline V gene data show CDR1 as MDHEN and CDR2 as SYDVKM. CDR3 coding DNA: TGTGCCAGCAGTTTATCCGGACTAGCGTACGAGCAGTACTTC. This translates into CASSLSGLAYEQYF. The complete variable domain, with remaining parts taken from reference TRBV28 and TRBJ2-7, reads DVKVTQSSRYLVKRTGEKVFLECVQDMDHENMFWYRQDPGLGLRLIYFSYDVKMKEKGDIPEGYSVSREKKERFSLILESASTNQTSMYLCASSLSGLAYEQYFGPGTRLTVT.

CDR3 sequence: CASSDSGAGDTQYF. The CDR3 DNA is TGTGCCAGTAGTGATAGCGGGGCGGGAGATACGCAGTATTTT. The V and J genes are TRBV19 and TRBJ2-3; 8 bases are a match to TRBD2. From germline, CDR1 is LNHDA and CDR2 SQIVND (reference sequence). This CDR3 region has 14 residues. V gave up 5 bases and J gave up 5 bases; unmatched junction bases: 6.

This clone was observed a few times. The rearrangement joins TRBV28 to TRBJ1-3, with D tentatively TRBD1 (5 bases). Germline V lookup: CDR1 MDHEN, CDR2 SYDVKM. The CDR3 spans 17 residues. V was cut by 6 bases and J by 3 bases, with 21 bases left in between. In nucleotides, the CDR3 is TGTGCCAGCAGAACCCCCCAGGGTGGAGGGGATGGAAACACCATATATTTT. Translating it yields CASRTPQGGGDGNTIYF. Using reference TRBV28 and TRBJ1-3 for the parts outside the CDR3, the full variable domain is DVKVTQSSRYLVKRTGEKVFLECVQDMDHENMFWYRQDPGLGLRLIYFSYDVKMKEKGDIPEGYSVSREKKERFSLILESASTNQTSMYLCASRTPQGGGDGNTIYFGEGSWLTVV.

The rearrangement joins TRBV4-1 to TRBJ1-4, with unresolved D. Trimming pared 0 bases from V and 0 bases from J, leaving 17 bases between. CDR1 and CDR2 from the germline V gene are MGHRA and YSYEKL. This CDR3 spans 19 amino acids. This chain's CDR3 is CASSQDWQAGAATNEKLFF. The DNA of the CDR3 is TGCGCCAGCAGCCAAGATTGGCAGGCAGGCGCCGCAACTAATGAAAAACTGTTTTTT.